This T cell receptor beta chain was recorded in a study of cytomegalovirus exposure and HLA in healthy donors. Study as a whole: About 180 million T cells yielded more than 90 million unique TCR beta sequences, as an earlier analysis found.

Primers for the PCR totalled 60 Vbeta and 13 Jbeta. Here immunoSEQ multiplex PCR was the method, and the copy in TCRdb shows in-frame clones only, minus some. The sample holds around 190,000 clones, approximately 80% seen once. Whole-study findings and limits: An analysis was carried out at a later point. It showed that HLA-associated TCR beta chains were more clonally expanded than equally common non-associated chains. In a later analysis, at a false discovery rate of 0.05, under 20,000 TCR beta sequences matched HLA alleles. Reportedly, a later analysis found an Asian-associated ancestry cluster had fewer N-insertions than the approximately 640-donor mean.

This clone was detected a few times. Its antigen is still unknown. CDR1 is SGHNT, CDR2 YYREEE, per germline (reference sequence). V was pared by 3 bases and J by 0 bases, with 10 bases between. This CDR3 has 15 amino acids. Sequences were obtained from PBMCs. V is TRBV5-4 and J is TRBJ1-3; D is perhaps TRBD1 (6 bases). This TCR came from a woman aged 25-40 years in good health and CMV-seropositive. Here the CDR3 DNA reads TGTGCCAGCAGCTCCGGGGACATCTCTGGAAACACCATATATTTT. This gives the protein CASSSGDISGNTIYF.